These T cell receptor beta chains were read from a single sample in a study of shared clonotypes between healthy human individuals. Sequencing used immunoSEQ multiplex PCR; TCRdb keeps in-frame clones, though not all of them. Of about 450,000 clones listed, around 80% are singletons. The sequenced sample was PBMCs. All receptors come from a woman between 40 and 50 years old in good health. Some clones in this sample may be carry-over from other donors' samples. CDR3s include the opening cysteine and the closing phenylalanine or tryptophan. D genes are given only for firm matches. A row's size may be missing; if present it is once, few, many or a size class.

J: TRBJ2-7; size: -; V: TRBV6-6; D: -; DNA: TGTGCCAGCAGTTACTCTGTCGAGCAGTACTTC; CDR3: CASSYSVEQYF
J: TRBJ2-7; size: -; V: TRBV11-2; D: -; DNA: TGTGCCAGCAGCCCCGAGCGGCTTAGATACGAGCAGTACTTC; CDR3: CASSPERLRYEQYF
J: TRBJ2-6; size: -; V: TRBV27; D: -; DNA: TGTGCCAGCAGTTTATCCGGGGCCAACGTCCTGACTTTC; CDR3: CASSLSGANVLTF
J: TRBJ1-3; size: -; V: TRBV9; D: -; DNA: TGTGCCAGCAGCGTAGGGGGAGAGGGAAACACCATATATTTT; CDR3: CASSVGGEGNTIYF
J: TRBJ2-3; size: few; V: TRBV15; D: -; DNA: TGTGCCACCAGCAGGGGGCTTCAGGGCCCGATGTCGCAGTATTTT; CDR3: CATSRGLQGPMSQYF
J: TRBJ2-7; size: -; V: TRBV6-1; D: TRBD2; DNA: TGTGCCAGCAATGGACTAGCTTACTACGAGCAGTACTTC; CDR3: CASNGLAYYEQYF
J: TRBJ2-7; size: -; V: TRBV28; D: -; DNA: TGTGCCAGCAGTTTAGGTCACAATTTTCCCTACGAGCAGTACTTC; CDR3: CASSLGHNFPYEQYF
J: TRBJ1-5; size: -; V: TRBV5-1; D: -; DNA: TGCGCCAGCAGCTGGCCCCGGACGGAGTATAGCAATCAGCCCCAGCATTTT; CDR3: CASSWPRTEYSNQPQHF
J: TRBJ2-1; size: -; V: TRBV19; D: TRBD2; DNA: TGTGCCAGTACCCCGGGGTTGATAGCGGGGGGGAATGAGCAGTTCTTC; CDR3: CASTPGLIAGGNEQFF
J: TRBJ2-5; size: -; V: TRBV7-3; D: TRBD1; DNA: TGTGCCAGCAAAAAGGGGACAGGGGGCCTAGAGACCCAGTACTTC; CDR3: CASKKGTGGLETQYF